These T cell receptor beta chains were read from a single sample in a study of cytomegalovirus exposure and HLA in healthy donors. Sequencing was performed with immunoSEQ multiplex PCR; in TCRdb, only in-frame clones are kept and a portion is missing. The data hold some 130,000 clones, with 70% to 90% observed a single time. Material for sequencing was PBMCs. All receptors derive from a man between 35 and 55 years old in good health and CMV-seronegative. CDR3s include the opening cysteine and the closing phenylalanine or tryptophan. The D gene is left open where the match is weak. The size field is filled for only some rows; it gives once, few, many or a size class.

v_gene	abundance	j_gene	d_gene	CDR3nt	CDR3aa
TRBV7-2	once	TRBJ2-5	-	TGTGCCAGCAGCTTATTAGGCAGACTATACCAAGAGACCCAGTACTTC	CASSLLGRLYQETQYF
TRBV2	-	TRBJ1-4	-	TGTGCCAGCAGTGAAGGAAGCCTCCCTGAAAAACTGTTTTTT	CASSEGSLPEKLFF
TRBV4-3	-	TRBJ2-7	-	TGCGCCAGCAGCCAAGCAGCGAGTTTCACCTACGAGCAGTACTTC	CASSQAASFTYEQYF
TRBV11-3	-	TRBJ2-7	-	TGTGCCAGCAGCCCGCGGGGTGCCTACGAGCAGTACTTC	CASSPRGAYEQYF
TRBV6-6	-	TRBJ1-4	-	TGTGCCAGCGTCGAGAGCCCGAAGGGGAAAGTAAGGTTTTTT	CASVESPKGKVRFF
TRBV5-6	-	TRBJ2-1	-	TGTGCCAGCAGCTTGGGGGGGGACAGATATACAAATGAGCAGTTCTTC	CASSLGGDRYTNEQFF
TRBV5-4	-	TRBJ2-5	-	TGTGCCAGCAGGTTTGAGGGCGAGACCCAGTACTTC	CASRFEGETQYF
TRBV27	once	TRBJ2-7	TRBD2	TGTGCCAGCAGTTTGTCGGCAGCGGGAGGGTACGAGCAGTACTTC	CASSLSAAGGYEQYF
TRBV4-1	-	TRBJ2-7	TRBD2	TGCGCCAGCAGCAGTACCGGGGAGGGGCCCTACGAGCAGTACTTC	CASSSTGEGPYEQYF
TRBV19	few	TRBJ2-1	TRBD2	TGTGCCAGTAGTAAATATGCCTTAGCGGGAGGGTACAATGAGCAGTTCTTC	CASSKYALAGGYNEQFF
TRBV5-4	once	TRBJ1-1	-	TGTGCCAGCAGCTTCGGACAGATGAACACTGAAGCTTTCTTT	CASSFGQMNTEAFF
TRBV28	-	TRBJ2-7	TRBD2	TGTGCCAGCAGTCCCACTAGCGGGAGGGCCCCCGAGCAGTACTTC	CASSPTSGRAPEQYF